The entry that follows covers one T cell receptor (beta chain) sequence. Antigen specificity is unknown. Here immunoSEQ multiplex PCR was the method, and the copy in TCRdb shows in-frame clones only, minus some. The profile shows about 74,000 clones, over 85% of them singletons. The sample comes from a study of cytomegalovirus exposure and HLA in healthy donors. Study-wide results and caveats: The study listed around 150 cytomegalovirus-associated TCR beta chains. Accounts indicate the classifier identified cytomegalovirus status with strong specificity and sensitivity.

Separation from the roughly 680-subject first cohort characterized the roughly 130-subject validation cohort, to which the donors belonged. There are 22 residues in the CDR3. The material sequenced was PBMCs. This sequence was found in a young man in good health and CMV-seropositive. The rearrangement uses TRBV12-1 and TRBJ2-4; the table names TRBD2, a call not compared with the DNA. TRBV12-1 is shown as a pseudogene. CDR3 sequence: CASSMRGSSGSPVGWAKNIQYF. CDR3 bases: TGTGCCAGCAGCATGAGGGGATCCAGCGGGAGCCCCGTAGGTTGGGCCAAAAACATTCAGTACTTC.